A single sample gave rise to the 11 T cell receptor beta chains below, sequenced in a study of neurological immune-mediated disorders. TCRdb called the 5' RACE reads again in MiXCR, with one record for every CDR3 protein. The sample consists of about 65,000 distinct CDR3 sequences, about 4% of them appearing once. The sequenced sample was PBMCs. The source of these receptors is a middle-aged man with multiple sclerosis.

This clonotype was observed many times. The rearrangement joins TRBV5-1 to TRBJ1-1, with TRBD1 as a possible D gene (5 bases). V lost 0 bases, J lost 3 bases, and 15 bases lay in between. The CDR3 runs 16 residues. The V gene's germline CDR1 is SGHRS and CDR2 YFSETQ. This CDR3 reads CASSLDYSGGYTEAFF. CDR3 bases: TGCGCCAGCAGCTTGGATTATTCGGGGGGTTACACTGAAGCTTTCTTT.

There are many counts of this clonotype. A read error may account for a junction end that differs from germline. The rearrangement joins TRBV12-3 or TRBV12-4 to TRBJ1-6; maybe TRBD1 (5 bases). This CDR3 has 13 residues. CDR3 sequence: CASSSQGNSPLNF. CDR3 DNA sequence: TGTGCCAGCAGTTCCCAGGGTAATTCACCCCTCAACTTT.

This clonotype was recorded at least ten times. The genes are TRBV4-2 and TRBJ1-1, with D possibly being TRBD1 (6 bases). Germline V gene lookup returns CDR1 LGHNA and CDR2 YNFKEQ. The germline V and J ends were trimmed by 0 bases and 4 bases, with 15 bases remaining between them. The CDR3 runs to 16 residues. Written as DNA, the CDR3 is TGTGCCAGCAGCCAAGATACGGGCAGGGGAGGCACTGAAGCTTTCTTT. Translated, it gives CASSQDTGRGGTEAFF.

In its sample, this clonotype was seen many times. V usage is TRBV12-3 or TRBV12-4 and J usage is TRBJ2-7, with 11 bases lining up with TRBD2. V trimming: 5 bases; J trimming: 0 bases; junction bases outside the gene matches: 6. The CDR3 contains 16 residues. The CDR3 here is CASSPGTSGDSYEQYV. CDR3 sequence (DNA): TGTGCCAGCAGTCCCGGGACTAGCGGCGACTCCTACGAGCAGTACGTC.

J is TRBJ1-3 and V is TRBV30; no clear D. V lost 1 base, J lost 3 bases, and 4 bases lay in between. This CDR3 region has 12 residues. CDR1 is GTSNPN, CDR2 SVGIG, per germline (reference sequence). CDR3 in amino acids: CAWSEVGNTIYF. DNA of the CDR3: TGTGCCTGGAGTGAAGTTGGAAACACCATATATTTT.

The chain joins TRBV18 to TRBJ1-1, with TRBD1 matching 11 bases. The CDR3 sequence is 14 residues long. Germline CDR1 reads KGHSH; CDR2 reads LQKENI. The V gene end was trimmed by 5 bases and the J gene end by 5 bases; junction bases not matched to a gene: 4. CDR3 DNA sequence: TGTGCCAGCTCAAGCTGGGACAGGGGGACTGAAGCTTTCTTT. It translates to CASSSWDRGTEAFF.

This clonotype was counted ten times or more. This sequence joins TRBV6-6 and TRBJ2-2; D gene ambiguous. The CDR3 runs 12 residues. The ends were cut back, 2 bases at V and 8 bases at J, with 6 bases in the middle. Germline V lookup: CDR1 MNHNY, CDR2 SVGAGI (reference sequence). For the CDR3, the DNA is TGTGCCAGCAGTTACAACGGGGGGGAGCTGTTTTTT. It encodes CASSYNGGELFF.

This clonotype has ten or more counts. The gene calls are TRBV5-1 and TRBJ1-1; D unresolved. Trimming took 1 base from V and 0 from J, leaving 7 bases between them. This CDR3 has 14 residues. The germline V gene has CDR1 SGHRS and CDR2 YFSETQ. Written as DNA, the CDR3 is TGCGCCAGCAGCTTGTCGGGAATGAACACTGAAGCTTTCTTT. Translating gives CASSLSGMNTEAFF.

This clonotype was picked up many times. This chain connects TRBV7-3 to TRBJ2-7; 12 bases are shared with TRBD2. The CDR3 spans 15 residues. Germline trimming cut 4 bases from V and 3 bases from J; bases unmatched to any gene: 4. Germline V lookup: CDR1 SGHTA, CDR2 FQGTGA. CDR3 coding DNA: TGTGCCAGCAGCTCCGGACTAGCGGGGCTCTACGAGCAGTACTTC. Amino acids: CASSSGLAGLYEQYF.

This clonotype was seen repeatedly, ten times or more. The chain has TRBV5-1 and TRBJ2-1; TRBD1 matches at 10 bases. The CDR3 extends over 15 amino acids. The V gene's germline CDR1 is SGHRS and CDR2 YFSETQ. V was pared by 4 bases and J by 9 bases, with 10 bases of the junction left unmatched. The CDR3 sequence is CASSPSGTGAGEQFF. CDR3 sequence (DNA): TGCGCCAGCAGCCCATCCGGGACAGGGGCAGGTGAGCAGTTCTTC.

The table lists this clonotype with many counts. J is TRBJ1-1 and V is TRBV5-1; 8 bases are a match to TRBD1. The germline gives CDR1 SGHRS, CDR2 YFSETQ. This CDR3 has 14 residues. The ends lost 4 bases at V and 5 bases at J; junction bases unmatched: 7. The DNA of the CDR3 is TGCGCCAGCAGCCAAATTCAGGGGGCAACTGAAGCTTTCTTT. Translation gives CASSQIQGATEAFF.